The subject of this entry is one T cell receptor (beta chain). This clonotype has a handful of counts. Which antigen it targets is not known. Within one base of it there is no much larger clone, and no base qualities were kept. The sample comes from a study of blood T cells in healthy people across ages (dated by TCRdb to the mid-2010s). Background for the entire study: In model experiments, template switching captured about one uniquely barcoded TCR beta cDNA molecule for every two T cells. To track age-related changes in TCR beta repertoire diversity, the study relied on deep sequencing normalized with unique cDNA molecular identifiers. Four age groups were formed from the donors: young (average around 15 years), middle-aged (roughly 38), aged (62) and long-lived (around 82). To avoid experimental bias, donors of different ages were spread randomly across the sequencing lanes. For two donors (one aged 18 to 30 and one aged 80 or older), the study analyzed two additional independent replicas of 1 million unique cDNA reads from the same blood draw. Broad study findings and their caveats: The long-lived group showed more naive CD4+ T cells, fewer expanded clones and increased TCR diversity than the aged group, suggesting age selection. Because the CMV infection status of the donors was unknown, age-related changes in expanded clonotypes may potentially have been confounded. Bulk unsorted PBMC profiling prevented conclusive comparison of naive and antigen-experienced compartments. A strong correlation was found between observed TCR beta diversity and the percentage of naive T cells measured by flow cytometry. Estimates of total diversity based on one million sequenced T cells were considered lower bounds and underestimates. Observed TCR beta diversity per million T cells fell roughly linearly with age, and a significant reduction was already apparent by age around 39.

Deletion took 3 bases off V and 2 bases off J, with a span of 5 bases between the germline ends. From the cysteine up to the phenylalanine, the CDR3 has a length of 13 residues. Only the CDR3 region is kept as DNA, spanning 39 bases read in frame from base 1. The germline V gene yields MNHEY for CDR1 and SVGEGT for CDR2. Library preparation was by 5' RACE. Sequenced using an Illumina HiSeq 2500. The second PCR ran for roughly 7 to 12 cycles and used a J-beta primer mix along with a sample-barcoded 5' primer. A template-switch 5' adaptor carrying 12 random nucleotides introduced a unique molecular identifier onto each TCR beta cDNA molecule. Each sample yielded at least 2.5 million CDR3-containing paired-end reads. The Mint cDNA synthesis kit, primed by a TRBC-specific oligonucleotide, was used to synthesize first-strand cDNA from all RNA. Following uracil-DNA glycosylase treatment, all cDNA underwent a first 18-cycle PCR with the universal primers M1SS and BC2_uni_R. In the source study's methods: For normalization, 1 million high-quality reads, each with a distinct molecular identifier, were randomly selected from each sample. Reads sharing molecular identifiers were discarded rather than binned into consensus sequences. MiTCR, run with a Q25 quality threshold and the strictest error-elimination algorithm, handled CDR3 identification, clonotype clustering and error correction. A nonparametric unseen species model with Euler transformation was used to estimate a lower bound on total TCR beta diversity. TCRdb took the public reads, trimmed them with fastp at Q25, ran MiXCR for clone calling and kept in-frame beta chains. Each entry merges the rows of one CDR3 protein and shows their most common DNA and genes. None of the V and J calls come from the authors' own analysis; TCRdb made them. The sample data list 1.5 million to 2 million distinct CDR3 sequences, and less than 50% of these were observed just once. Roughly 2% of the sample comes from the top ten.

The roughly 38 donors, aged 6 to 90 years, were systemically healthy Caucasian individuals from Russia. Each donor gave around 9 milliliters of peripheral blood, collected into EDTA-treated Vacutainer tubes. Ficoll-Paque density-gradient centrifugation was used to isolate PBMCs, with at least 7 million per sample. Trizol reagent was used to extract total RNA from PBMCs, with at least 6 micrograms per sample. For every donor, an aliquot of PBMCs went through flow cytometry to measure the percentages of naive CD45RAhigh/CD27high T cells. The chain links TRBV6-2 or TRBV6-3 with TRBJ2-1, with an unclear D gene assignment. The receptor was derived from a woman in her 40s in good health. Sequenced sample: blood. The DNA is TGTGCCAGCAGTTATGAACCCTACAATGAGCAGTTCTTC. The translation is CASSYEPYNEQFF.